The clone carrying this T cell receptor beta chain was seen more than once but under ten times. This sample stems from a study of shared clonotypes between healthy human individuals. Study as a whole: Each donor's CD4 naive and CD4 memory cells filled three plates apiece, CD8 naive two, and CD8 memory one.

Sequencing used immunoSEQ multiplex PCR; TCRdb keeps in-frame clones, though not all of them. Of 550,000 to 800,000 clones in the sample, roughly 70% are singletons; the top ten hold 1.5% to 2%. This CDR3 has 16 amino acids. Germline CDR1 reads SGHRS; CDR2 reads YFSETQ. Losses at the gene ends were 3 bases for V and 9 bases for J; bases not matched to a gene: 12. This sequence originates from a woman in her twenties or thirties in good health. This rearrangement joins TRBV5-1 to TRBJ2-1; 10 bases line up with TRBD2. The specimen was memory CD4+ T cells sorted from blood. This sample's subset: CD45RA-negative fraction. The CDR3 spells CASSSTRSGRAAEQFF. CDR3 nucleotides: TGCGCCAGCAGCTCGACACGGAGCGGGAGGGCCGCTGAGCAGTTCTTC. Looking up the rest from reference TRBV5-1 and TRBJ2-1 gives the full variable domain: KAGVTQTPRYLIKTRGQQVTLSCSPISGHRSVSWYQQTPGQGLQFLFEYFSETQRNKGNFPGRFSGRQFSNSRSEMNVSTLELGDSALYLCASSSTRSGRAAEQFFGPGTRLTVL.